These 7 T cell receptor beta chains were all obtained from the same sample, sequenced in a study of shared clonotypes between healthy human individuals. Profiled with immunoSEQ multiplex PCR; TCRdb holds only in-frame clones, not every one. This table holds around 2.1 million clones, 93% found once. Terminally differentiated effector memory CD45RA+ cells were left out of the naive CD8 fraction, which was CD45RO-negative and positively selected for CCR7. Sequencing used naive CD8+ T cells from PBMCs. All receptors come from a man aged 18 to 29 in good health. Some clones in this sample may be carry-over from other donors' samples.

V and J are TRBV9 and TRBJ2-7; 9 bases fit TRBD2. There are 15 residues in the CDR3. Trimming cost V 0 bases and J 4 bases; bases outside gene matches: 5. Germline V gene sequence: CDR1 SGDLS, CDR2 YYNGEE. The CDR3, as DNA: TGTGCCAGCAGCGTAGCCGCGACTAGCGGATACGAGCAGTACTTC. Amino acid sequence: CASSVAATSGYEQYF.

The chain combines TRBV6-5 with TRBJ2-7, with D tentatively TRBD1 (6 bases). Trimming cost V 4 bases and J 3 bases, with 19 bases left between them. Germline V lookup: CDR1 MNHEY, CDR2 SVGAGI. There are 16 residues in the CDR3. The CDR3, as DNA: TGTGCCAGCAGTTTCCAACCGGGACATTTCAACTACGAGCAGTACTTC. Its translation is CASSFQPGHFNYEQYF.

This chain connects TRBV11-2 to TRBJ2-3; D is perhaps TRBD2 (6 bases). V was pared by 2 bases and J by 3 bases, with 15 bases between. Germline V gene sequence: CDR1 SGHAT, CDR2 FQNNGV. The CDR3 runs to 16 residues. CDR3: CASSLSPGRSTDTQYF. CDR3 in DNA: TGTGCCAGCAGCTTAAGCCCAGGGAGGAGTACAGATACGCAGTATTTT.

This chain uses TRBV4-1 with TRBJ2-7, with unresolved D. Germline V gene data show CDR1 as MGHRA and CDR2 as YSYEKL. The CDR3 has 14 amino acids. V lost 6 bases to trimming and J lost 1 base, with 13 bases between them. CDR3 coding DNA: TGCGCCAGCAGTCCGACTGACTTTTCCTACGAGCAGTACTTC. Its translation is CASSPTDFSYEQYF.

The chain carries TRBV19 and TRBJ2-1; 8 bases fit TRBD1. The CDR3 totals 14 residues. The J segment lost 6 bases and the V segment lost 5 bases, leaving 6 bases of the junction unmatched. CDR1 is LNHDA and CDR2 is SQIVND in the germline V gene (reference sequence). The CDR3 coding sequence is TGTGCCAGTAGTCCACAGGGGGTGGGCAATGAGCAGTTCTTC. This translates into CASSPQGVGNEQFF.

About this clone: This CDR3 is also generated by other DNA sequences in the sample. V is TRBV27 and J is TRBJ2-7; D gene uncertain. The CDR3 extends over 13 amino acids. The germline V gene encodes CDR1 MNHEY and CDR2 SMNVEV (reference sequence). V lost 2 bases and J lost 4, with 9 bases in between. The CDR3 sequence is CASSLGLTYEQYF. CDR3 nucleotides: TGTGCCAGCAGTTTAGGGCTCACTTACGAGCAGTACTTC.

This clone was observed a few times. The chain employs TRBV9 and TRBJ2-1; no definite D call. The CDR3 length is 12 residues. Germline-derived CDR1 and CDR2 are SGDLS and YYNGEE. V was clipped by 4 bases and J by 6 bases, with 8 bases between them. This CDR3 reads CASSPPINEQFF. As DNA, the CDR3 is TGTGCCAGCAGCCCCCCGATCAATGAGCAGTTCTTC.